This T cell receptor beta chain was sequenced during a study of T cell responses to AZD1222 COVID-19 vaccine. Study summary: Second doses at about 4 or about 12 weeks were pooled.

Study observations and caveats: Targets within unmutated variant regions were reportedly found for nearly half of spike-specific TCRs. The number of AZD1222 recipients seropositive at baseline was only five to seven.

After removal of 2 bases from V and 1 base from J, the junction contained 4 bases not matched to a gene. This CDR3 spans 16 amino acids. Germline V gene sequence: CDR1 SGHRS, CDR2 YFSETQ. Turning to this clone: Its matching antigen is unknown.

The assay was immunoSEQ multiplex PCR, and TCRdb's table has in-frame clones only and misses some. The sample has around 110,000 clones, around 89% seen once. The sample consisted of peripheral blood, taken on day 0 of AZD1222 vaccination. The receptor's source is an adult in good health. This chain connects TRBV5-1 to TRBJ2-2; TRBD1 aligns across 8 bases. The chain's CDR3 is CASSLTGTGNTGELFF. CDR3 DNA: TGCGCCAGCAGCTTAACCGGGACAGGGAACACCGGGGAGCTGTTTTTT.